There are a few counts of the clone carrying this T cell receptor (beta chain). Its antigen is as yet unknown. The data are from a study of radiotherapy plus CTLA-4 blockade in lung cancer. Whole-study findings and limits: In blood, after radiotherapy plus ipilimumab, tumor-derived TCR clones expanded.

TCRdb's copy holds only in-frame clones and misses some; the assay was immunoSEQ multiplex PCR. Of tens of thousands of clones in the sample, more than 60% were seen once. The CDR3 extends over 14 amino acids. V was clipped by 6 bases and J by 5 bases, with 13 bases between them. Germline V gene sequence: CDR1 MDHEN, CDR2 SYDVKM. Sequences were derived from peripheral blood, sampled from a patient treated with radiotherapy plus ipilimumab. The TCR sequence derives from a human donor with non-small cell lung cancer who had a partial response to radiotherapy plus ipilimumab. Some clones in this sample may be carry-over from other donors' samples. The chain recombines TRBV28 with TRBJ1-4; weak D call: TRBD1 (6 bases). The CDR3 DNA follows: TGTGCCAGCAGCCAAGGACAGTACAATGAAAAACTGTTTTTT. Residues: CASSQGQYNEKLFF.